The 17 T cell receptor beta chains given below trace back to one sample, sequenced in a study of early T cells in non-severe SARS-CoV-2 infection. Each CDR3 protein is one row after TCRdb ran MiXCR on the 5' RACE reads. The sample carries 50,000 to 60,000 distinct CDR3 sequences, about 5.9% recorded once. Source material: whole blood. These receptors all stem from an adult who was a healthcare worker with PCR-confirmed SARS-CoV-2 infection or an uninfected control (not recorded which).

Many counts were recorded for this clonotype. The V gene is TRBV5-1, the J gene TRBJ1-1; 7 bases fit TRBD1. The CDR3 is 14 amino acids. The ends lost 3 bases at V and 2 bases at J; junction bases unmatched: 4. In germline, CDR1 is SGHRS, CDR2 YFSETQ. The CDR3 nucleotides read TGCGCCAGCAGCTCCAGGACAGGCAACACTGAAGCTTTCTTT. As protein: CASSSRTGNTEAFF.

The sample holds many counts of this clonotype. The rearrangement joins TRBV5-8 to TRBJ1-1; no reliable D call. The V end lost 7 bases, the J end lost 8 bases, and 18 bases lay between the germline ends. The CDR3 sequence is 13 residues long. Looked up from germline, CDR1 is SGHTS and CDR2 is YDEGEE. The CDR3 nucleotides read TGTGCCAGCCGGGCCTACACCCAACGGGAAGCTTTCTTT. It translates to CASRAYTQREAFF.

The rearrangement links TRBV6-2 or TRBV6-3 to TRBJ2-7; the match to TRBD1 covers 11 bases. Trimming removed 2 bases from V and 3 bases from J; junction bases left unmatched: 0. The germline V gene has CDR1 MNHEY and CDR2 SVGEGT. The CDR3 is 14 amino acids. CDR3 region: CASSYGTGGYEQYF. In DNA form, the CDR3 reads TGTGCCAGCAGTTACGGGACAGGGGGCTACGAGCAGTACTTC.

There are many counts of this clonotype. The chain combines TRBV20-1 with TRBJ1-6; possible D gene TRBD1, 5 bases. V was trimmed by 5 bases and J by 6 bases, leaving 14 bases between them. The CDR3 loop spans 14 amino acids. CDR1 is DFQATT, CDR2 SNEGSKA, per germline (reference sequence). CDR3 sequence (DNA): TGCAGTGCTCCCGGGACCTTGGGTAATTCACCCCTCCACTTT. Residues: CSAPGTLGNSPLHF.

The table lists this clonotype with many counts. The genes are TRBV6-5 and TRBJ2-7, with 8 nucleotides matching TRBD1. Germline trimming cut 4 bases from V and 2 bases from J; bases unmatched to any gene: 7. The CDR3 totals 15 residues. The germline CDR1 and CDR2 sequences are MNHEY and SVGAGI. CDR3 protein: CASSSSDRATYEQYF. DNA for the CDR3: TGTGCCAGCAGTTCCTCGGACAGGGCCACCTACGAGCAGTACTTC.

This clonotype was observed many times. The J gene is TRBJ2-7, the V gene TRBV7-6; D unclear. The CDR3 has 13 residues. Trimming left V 1 base short and J 3 bases short, with 7 bases between. Looked up from germline, CDR1 is SGHVS and CDR2 is FNYEAQ. The CDR3 here is CASSLGNYYEQYF. DNA for the CDR3: TGTGCCAGCAGCTTAGGGAATTACTACGAGCAGTACTTC. Based on the CDR3 plus reference TRBV7-6 and TRBJ2-7, the full variable domain is GAGVSQSPRYKVTKRGQDVALRCDPISGHVSLYWYRQALGQGPEFLTYFNYEAQQDKSGLPNDRFSAERPEGSISTLTIQRTEQRDSAMYRCASSLGNYYEQYFGPGTRLTVT.

At least ten counts were recorded for this clonotype. The CDR3 sequence: CASAEQGGSPLHF. The DNA of the CDR3 is TGTGCCAGCGCGGAACAGGGGGGTTCACCCCTCCACTTT. The genes are TRBV12-3 or TRBV12-4 and TRBJ1-6, with TRBD1 matching over 8 bases. The trim removed 8 bases at V and 9 bases at J, leaving 6 bases unmatched. The CDR3 contains 13 residues.

The sample holds many counts of this clonotype. The rearrangement uses TRBV30 and TRBJ2-1, with unresolved D. Trimming took off 0 bases at V and 10 bases at J, with 10 bases between the two ends. The CDR3 is made up of 12 amino acids. The germline V gene has CDR1 GTSNPN and CDR2 SVGIG (reference sequence). The CDR3 nucleotides are TGTGCCTGGAGTGTACAAGTAGAGGAGCAGTTCTTC. This codes for CAWSVQVEEQFF. The full variable domain, rest sourced from reference TRBV30 and TRBJ2-1, is SQTIHQWPATLVQPVGSPLSLECTVEGTSNPNLYWYRQAAGRGLQLLFYSVGIGQISSEVPQNLSASRPQDRQFILSSKKLLLSDSGFYLCAWSVQVEEQFFGPGTRLTVL.

The chain has TRBV7-2 and TRBJ2-3; D not resolved. Germline loops: CDR1 SGHTA, CDR2 FQGNSA. V was cut by 1 base and J by 0 bases, with 8 bases left in between. The CDR3 contains 15 residues. Here the CDR3 reads CASSLVVRSTDTQYF. In DNA form, the CDR3 reads TGTGCCAGCAGCTTAGTGGTGAGAAGCACAGATACGCAGTATTTT. The full variable domain, completed using reference TRBV7-2 and TRBJ2-3, is GAGVSQSPSNKVTEKGKDVELRCDPISGHTALYWYRQSLGQGLEFLIYFQGNSAPDKSGLPSDRFSAERTGGSVSTLTIQRTQQEDSAVYLCASSLVVRSTDTQYFGPGTRLTVL.

This clonotype was picked up a small number of times. The rearrangement links TRBV10-3 to TRBJ1-5, with D perhaps matching TRBD1 (5 bases). Trimming took 10 bases from V and 1 from J, leaving 20 bases between them. Germline-derived CDR1 and CDR2 are ENHRY and SYGVKD. The CDR3 has 16 amino acids. The CDR3 DNA follows: TGTGCCACCGCGCCCAGGGAGGGACGGAGCAATCAGCCCCAGCATTTT. This translates into CATAPREGRSNQPQHF.

This clonotype was counted only a few times. The V call is TRBV5-6, the J call TRBJ2-3; D remains ambiguous. The CDR3 consists of 11 residues. V shed 4 bases and J shed 7 bases, with 7 bases lying between them. CDR1 and CDR2 (germline): SGHDT, YYEEEE. CDR3 DNA sequence: TGTGCCAGCAGCGCAAAAAATACGCAGTATTTT. Translated: CASSAKNTQYF.

This clonotype was recorded many times. The chain couples TRBV6-5 to TRBJ2-3, with unresolved D. V lost 5 bases and J lost 2, with 8 bases in between. This CDR3 region has 13 residues. CDR1 and CDR2 (germline): MNHEY, SVGAGI. Here the CDR3 reads CASSTSTTDTQYF. CDR3 in DNA: TGTGCCAGCAGTACCTCAACCACAGATACGCAGTATTTT.

This clonotype has at least ten counts. The chain joins TRBV2 to TRBJ2-7; 7 bases map to TRBD1. The CDR3 covers 12 residues. Germline assignment: CDR1 SNHLY and CDR2 FYNNEI. The V segment lost 5 bases and the J segment 3 bases; nucleotides outside the gene matches: 1. The CDR3 sequence is CASSRQGYEQYF. The DNA of the CDR3 is TGTGCCAGCAGTCGACAGGGCTACGAGCAGTACTTC. Based on the CDR3 plus reference TRBV2 and TRBJ2-7, the full variable domain is EPEVTQTPSHQVTQMGQEVILRCVPISNHLYFYWYRQILGQKVEFLVSFYNNEISEKSEIFDDQFSVERPDGSNFTLKIRSTKLEDSAMYFCASSRQGYEQYFGPGTRLTVT.

This clonotype was observed at least ten times. The chain recombines TRBV20-1 with TRBJ1-1, with 9 bases fitting TRBD1. The CDR3 is 14 amino acids. V dropped 2 bases and J dropped 4; count of bases not matched to a gene: 5. Germline CDR1 DFQATT, CDR2 SNEGSKA (reference sequence). CDR3 loop: CSARRLGQGTEAFF. The CDR3 DNA reads as TGCAGTGCTAGACGGTTGGGACAGGGCACTGAAGCTTTCTTT.

J is TRBJ1-4 and V is TRBV12-3 or TRBV12-4; D uncertain. CDR3 size: 12 residues. The germline V and J ends were trimmed by 2 bases and 8 bases, with 6 bases remaining between them. CDR3 in amino acids: CASSLLSEKLFF. In nucleotides, the CDR3 is TGTGCCAGCAGTTTATTAAGCGAAAAACTGTTTTTT.

This clonotype is labeled as medium-sized. This chain connects TRBV12-3 or TRBV12-4 to TRBJ2-3; no firm D call. V shed 0 bases and J shed 8 bases, with 6 bases lying between them. The CDR3 is 12 amino acids. This CDR3 reads CASSLARPTQYF. In DNA, the CDR3 is TGTGCCAGCAGTTTAGCGCGACCTACGCAGTATTTT.

This clonotype was counted only a few times. The chain couples TRBV5-6 to TRBJ2-5; 7 bases match TRBD2. This CDR3 has 15 amino acids. Germline CDR1 SGHDT, CDR2 YYEEEE. Trimming cost V 4 bases and J 1 base; bases outside gene matches: 7. The CDR3 coding sequence is TGTGCCAGCAGCCTGCCGGGGGGTGTCCAAGAGACCCAGTACTTC. The encoded protein is CASSLPGGVQETQYF.